There are a few counts of the clone carrying this TCR beta chain. The antigen is undetermined. The sample is drawn from a study of T cells after yellow fever vaccination. Study conclusions and caveats: Though it reached lower strength, the secondary response hit its peak faster, day 5 versus 15. A large majority of primary-vaccination clones showed up again after the booster (approximately 95% CD4, approximately 90% CD8).

In TCRdb, the 5' RACE reads were re-called with MiXCR into one record per CDR3 protein. This sample has around 530,000 distinct CDR3 sequences; less than 20% occur once, and the top ten carry about 18%. With 5 bases clipped from V and 2 bases from J, the junction kept 8 bases outside the gene matches. The CDR3 is made up of 15 amino acids. Germline V gene lookup returns CDR1 MNHEY and CDR2 SMNVEV (reference sequence). This sequence was found in a young man who received the YFV17D yellow fever vaccine. The sequencing used PBMCs, collected less than 6 days after the first yellow fever vaccination. The chain carries TRBV27 and TRBJ1-2; 7 nucleotides align to TRBD1. This chain's CDR3 is CASSKRTGFNYGYTF. Written as DNA, the CDR3 is TGTGCCAGCAGTAAGAGGACAGGTTTCAACTATGGCTACACCTTC.